This T cell receptor beta chain is from a study of T cell repertoires in cytomegalovirus infection. Study information: Evidence of both CMV infection and a matching HLA type came from public TCR beta signatures.

TCRdb reanalysed the reads using MiXCR and keeps one entry per CDR3 protein. The profile shows 250,000 or so distinct CDR3 sequences, 9.1% of them singletons. Germline CDR1 and CDR2: SGHNT and YENEEA. V lost 3 bases to trimming and J lost 2 bases, with 6 bases between them. The CDR3 runs to 13 residues. Study results and limitations: Within the response measured ex vivo, HLA-C-restricted CMV-specific TCR beta clonotypes were dominant. Cumulative frequency (of public TCR beta family members) identified carriers of CMV plus the relevant HLA.

This clonotype was seen many times. The antigen remains unidentified. Sequenced material: PBMCs. The chain recombines TRBV11-3 with TRBJ2-3, with unresolved D. The clonotype was recovered from a human donor in good health (CMV status not recorded). Some clones in this sample may be carry-over from other donors' samples. The CDR3 spells CASSLGFTDTQYF. CDR3 coding DNA: TGTGCCAGCAGCTTGGGATTCACAGATACGCAGTATTTT. The whole variable domain, filled in from reference TRBV11-3 and TRBJ2-3, reads EAGVVQSPRYKIIEKKQPVAFWCNPISGHNTLYWYLQNLGQGPELLIRYENEEAVDDSQLPKDRFSAERLKGVDSTLKIQPAELGDSAVYLCASSLGFTDTQYFGPGTRLTVL.